This is a list of T cell receptor beta chains from one sample in a study of blood T cell repertoires in COVID-19. Profiling relied on immunoSEQ multiplex PCR, and the TCRdb table lists in-frame clones only, not all of them. The table lists more than 25,000 clones, 87% of them singletons. The sample taken for sequencing was peripheral blood. Source of these receptors: a man aged 50 or older with active COVID-19. CDR3s include the opening cysteine and the closing phenylalanine or tryptophan. Each record gives: clone size, J gene, V gene, D gene, CDR3 protein, CDR3 DNA. The D gene is left open where the match is weak. Rows give clone size only sometimes, using once, few, many, or a class for an expanded clone.

>few|TRBJ1-5|TRBV6-2/TRBV6-3|.
CASSYTQSNQPQHF
TGTGCCAGCAGTTATACACAGAGCAATCAGCCCCAGCATTTT
>.|TRBJ2-2|TRBV30|TRBD2
CAWSGLAGEEDTGELFF
TGTGCCTGGAGTGGACTAGCGGGAGAGGAAGACACCGGGGAGCTGTTTTTT
>.|TRBJ1-5|TRBV7-2|TRBD1
CASSLYPQGAGQPQHF
TGTGCCAGCAGCTTGTATCCTCAGGGGGCGGGTCAGCCCCAGCATTTT
>.|TRBJ2-3|TRBV10-3|.
CAIMGPTDTQYF
TGTGCCATCATGGGGCCCACAGATACGCAGTATTTT
>.|TRBJ2-3|TRBV19|.
CASSISGHSTDTQYF
TGTGCCAGTAGTATCTCAGGACACAGCACAGATACGCAGTATTTT
>.|TRBJ2-1|TRBV7-6|.
CASSLAGGPDEQFF
TGTGCCAGCAGCTTAGCGGGGGGGCCGGATGAGCAGTTCTTC
>.|TRBJ2-3|TRBV6-5|.
CASRNSGDTQYF
TGTGCCAGCAGAAACTCGGGAGATACGCAGTATTTT
>.|TRBJ2-3|TRBV10-3|TRBD1
CAISEGDRATDTQYF
TGTGCCATCAGCGAGGGGGACAGGGCCACAGATACGCAGTATTTT
>.|TRBJ2-3|TRBV2|.
CASSISADTQYF
TGTGCCAGCAGTATTAGCGCAGATACGCAGTATTTT
>.|TRBJ2-5|TRBV5-1|TRBD2
CASSSLTSGGGTQYF
TGCGCCAGCAGCTCCCTGACTAGCGGGGGGGGGACCCAGTACTTC
>.|TRBJ1-4|TRBV6-5|.
CASSYGAWSTNEKLFF
TGTGCCAGCAGTTACGGAGCGTGGTCAACTAATGAAAAACTGTTTTTT
>.|TRBJ2-5|TRBV12-5|.
CASAGNWALGTQYF
TGTGCTAGTGCCGGAAACTGGGCCCTGGGGACCCAGTACTTC
>.|TRBJ1-2|TRBV7-6|TRBD1
CASSPEGASGYTF
TGTGCCAGCAGCCCGGAGGGGGCGAGTGGCTACACCTTC
>.|TRBJ2-1|TRBV21-1|.
CASSPRPGTSGSYNEQFF
TGTGCCAGCAGCCCCCGTCCCGGGACTAGCGGGAGCTACAATGAGCAGTTCTTC
>once|TRBJ2-5|TRBV3-1/TRBV3-2|TRBD1
CASSEDREETQYF
TGTGCCAGCAGCGAAGACAGGGAAGAGACCCAGTACTTC
>.|TRBJ2-1|TRBV27|TRBD2
CASTWGTSVDEQFF
TGTGCCAGCACCTGGGGGACTAGCGTGGATGAGCAGTTCTTC
>.|TRBJ2-5|TRBV2|TRBD2
CASKLGSGGQETQYF
TGTGCCAGCAAACTTGGTAGCGGGGGGCAAGAGACCCAGTACTTC
>.|TRBJ2-1|TRBV5-6|TRBD2
CASSPISGGANNEQFF
TGTGCCAGCAGCCCTATTAGCGGGGGCGCTAACAATGAGCAGTTCTTC
>.|TRBJ2-1|TRBV19|.
CASSITGEQFF
TGTGCCAGTAGTATAACGGGTGAGCAGTTCTTC
>.|TRBJ1-5|TRBV5-8|.
CASSSRLDNQPQHF
TGTGCCAGCAGCTCGAGGTTGGATAATCAGCCCCAGCATTTT
>.|TRBJ1-2|TRBV29-1|.
CSVEGVSGGYTF
TGCAGCGTTGAAGGGGTGAGCGGGGGCTACACCTTC
>.|TRBJ2-7|TRBV4-1|.
CRVTYEQYF
TGCAGAGTGACCTACGAGCAGTACTTC
>.|TRBJ2-4|TRBV5-1|.
CASSLRGLAKNIQYF
TGCGCCAGCAGCTTGAGAGGGCTTGCCAAAAACATTCAGTACTTC
>once|TRBJ2-7|TRBV4-1|TRBD1
CASSQHPGGTGDSEQYF
TGCGCCAGCAGCCAACACCCGGGGGGGACAGGGGACAGCGAGCAGTACTTC
>.|TRBJ1-6|TRBV25-1|.
CASSDLGRYNSPLHF
TGTGCCAGCAGTGACTTGGGCCGGTATAATTCACCCCTCCACTTT
>once|TRBJ2-7|TRBV4-1|TRBD2
CASSQGSGGAEEQYF
TGCGCCAGCAGCCAAGGGAGCGGGGGGGCTGAGGAGCAGTACTTC
>.|TRBJ2-3|TRBV6-6|TRBD1
CASSKTGPSDTQYF
TGTGCCAGCAGTAAGACAGGGCCTTCAGATACGCAGTATTTT
>.|TRBJ2-5|TRBV7-9|.
CASNPQSLQETQYF
TGTGCCAGCAACCCACAGAGCCTCCAAGAGACCCAGTACTTC
>.|TRBJ2-2|TRBV24-1|TRBD1
CATSDRTGEVMRLFF
TGTGCCACCAGTGATCGGACAGGGGAGGTTATGCGTCTGTTTTTT
>.|TRBJ2-4|TRBV27|.
CASSAIGGAGGKNIQYF
TGTGCCAGCAGCGCGATTGGGGGCGCGGGTGGCAAAAACATTCAGTACTTC
>.|TRBJ1-2|TRBV27|TRBD1
CASSTQGDYGYTF
TGTGCCAGCAGTACTCAGGGGGACTATGGCTACACCTTC
>.|TRBJ2-5|TRBV28|.
CASSFMAQETQYF
TGTGCCAGCAGTTTTATGGCCCAAGAGACCCAGTACTTC
>once|TRBJ1-5|TRBV6-5|.
CASSRTVDNQPQHF
TGTGCCAGCAGTAGGACAGTTGATAATCAGCCCCAGCATTTT
>.|TRBJ1-3|TRBV5-1|.
CASSPRTDSSGNTIYF
TGCGCCAGCAGCCCGCGGACAGATTCCTCTGGAAACACCATATATTTT
>.|TRBJ2-5|TRBV18|.
CASSPPTAQRETQYF
TGTGCCAGCTCACCACCGACTGCCCAACGGGAGACCCAGTACTTC
>.|TRBJ2-5|TRBV2|TRBD2
CASSEGPLFGRGAQETQYF
TGTGCCAGCAGTGAAGGGCCCCTTTTCGGGCGGGGGGCCCAAGAGACCCAGTACTTC
>once|TRBJ1-2|TRBV6-5|TRBD1
CASMNRGTVIYGYTF
TGTGCCAGTATGAACCGGGGGACAGTTATCTATGGCTACACCTTC
>.|TRBJ2-5|TRBV20-1|TRBD2
CSASVSGGPYETQYF
TGCAGTGCTAGTGTGAGCGGGGGTCCCTATGAGACCCAGTACTTC
>few|TRBJ1-5|TRBV6-2/TRBV6-3|.
CASSPWGRYSNQPQHF
TGTGCCAGCAGCCCCTGGGGGCGGTATAGCAATCAGCCCCAGCATTTT
>.|TRBJ1-2|TRBV12-3/TRBV12-4|.
CASSLTPTYGYTF
TGTGCCAGCAGTTTGACACCGACCTATGGCTACACCTTC